This TCR beta chain was sequenced during a study of T cell responses to AZD1222 COVID-19 vaccine. Turning to this clone: Its cognate antigen is unknown.

Only in-frame clones appear in the TCRdb table, and some are missing; sequencing was by immunoSEQ multiplex PCR. The table shows about 140,000 clones, with less than 95% occurring only once. The study's findings and limits: Reports say nearly half of spike-specific TCRs go after unmutated variant regions. It was only 6 or 7 AZD1222 recipients who were seropositive at baseline.

The TCR was taken from an adult who received the MenACWY meningococcal vaccine as a control. The sequences come from peripheral blood, collected 28 days after the second dose of the MenACWY control vaccine.

CDR3 coding DNA: TGTGCCAGCAGACCGGACAGTTGGGGGCAGTATTTT. Translation gives CASRPDSWGQYF. The chain is built from TRBV12-3 or TRBV12-4 and TRBJ2-3, with a weak D call TRBD1 (6 bases). The V end lost 6 bases, the J end lost 11 bases, and 15 bases lay between the germline ends. This CDR3 spans 12 amino acids.